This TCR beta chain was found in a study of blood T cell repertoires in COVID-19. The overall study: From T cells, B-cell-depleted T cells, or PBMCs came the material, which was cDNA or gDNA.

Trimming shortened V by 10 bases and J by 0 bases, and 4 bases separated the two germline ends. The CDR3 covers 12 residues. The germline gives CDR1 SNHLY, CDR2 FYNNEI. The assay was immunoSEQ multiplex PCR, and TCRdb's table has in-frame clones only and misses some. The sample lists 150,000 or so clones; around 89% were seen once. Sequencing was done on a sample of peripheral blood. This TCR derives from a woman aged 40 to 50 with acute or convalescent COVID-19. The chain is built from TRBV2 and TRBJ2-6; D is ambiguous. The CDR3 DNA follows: TGTGCCACCAACTCTGGGGCCAACGTCCTGACTTTC. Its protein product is CATNSGANVLTF.